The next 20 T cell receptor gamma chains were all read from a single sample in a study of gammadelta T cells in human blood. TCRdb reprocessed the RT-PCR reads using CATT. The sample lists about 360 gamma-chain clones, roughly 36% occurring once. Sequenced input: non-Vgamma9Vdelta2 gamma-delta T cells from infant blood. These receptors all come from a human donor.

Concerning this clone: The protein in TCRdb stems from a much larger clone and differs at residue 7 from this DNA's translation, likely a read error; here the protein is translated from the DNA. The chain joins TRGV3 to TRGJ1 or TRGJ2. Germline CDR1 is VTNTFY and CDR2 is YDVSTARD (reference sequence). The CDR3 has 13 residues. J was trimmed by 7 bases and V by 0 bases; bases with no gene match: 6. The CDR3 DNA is TGTGCCACCTGGGACAGGCAACGGTATAAGAAACTCTTT. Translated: CATWDRQRYKKLF.

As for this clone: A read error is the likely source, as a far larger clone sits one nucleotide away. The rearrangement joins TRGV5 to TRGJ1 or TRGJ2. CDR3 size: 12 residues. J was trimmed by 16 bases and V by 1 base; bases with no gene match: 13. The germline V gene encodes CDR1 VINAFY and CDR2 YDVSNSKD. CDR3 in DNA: TGTGCCACCTGGGACAGTCTGTCGAGAGGGCTCTTT. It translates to CATWDSLSRGLF.

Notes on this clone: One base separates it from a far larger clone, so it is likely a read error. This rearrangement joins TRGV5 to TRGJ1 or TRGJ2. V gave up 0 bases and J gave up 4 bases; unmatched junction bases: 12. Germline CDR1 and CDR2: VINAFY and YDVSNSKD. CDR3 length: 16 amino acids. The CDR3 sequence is CATWDRLTGRYYKKLF. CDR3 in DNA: TGTGCCACCTGGGACAGGCTCACCGGACGGTATTATAAGAAACTCTTT.

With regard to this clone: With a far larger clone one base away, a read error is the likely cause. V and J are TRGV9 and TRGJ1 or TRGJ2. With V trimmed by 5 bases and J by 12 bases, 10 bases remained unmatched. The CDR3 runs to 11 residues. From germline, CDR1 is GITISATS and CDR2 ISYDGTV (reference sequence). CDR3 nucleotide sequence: TGTGCCTTGTGGGTGGCATTATGGAAACTCTTT. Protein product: CALWVALWKLF.

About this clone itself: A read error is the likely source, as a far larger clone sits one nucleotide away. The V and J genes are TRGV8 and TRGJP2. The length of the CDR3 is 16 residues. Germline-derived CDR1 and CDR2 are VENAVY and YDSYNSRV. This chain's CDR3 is CAAWAHTTSSDWIKTF. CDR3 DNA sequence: TGTGCCGCCTGGGCGCATACTACAAGTAGTGATTGGATCAAGACGTTT.

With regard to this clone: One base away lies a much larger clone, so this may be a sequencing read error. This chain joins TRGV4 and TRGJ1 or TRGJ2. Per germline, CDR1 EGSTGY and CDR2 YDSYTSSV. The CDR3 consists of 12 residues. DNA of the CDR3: TGTGCCACCTGGGATGGTTATTATAAGAACCTCTTT. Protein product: CATWDGYYKNLF.

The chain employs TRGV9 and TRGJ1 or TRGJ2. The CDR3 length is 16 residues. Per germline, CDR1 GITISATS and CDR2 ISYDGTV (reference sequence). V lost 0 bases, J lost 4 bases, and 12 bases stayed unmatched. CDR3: CALWEVQEEGYYKKLF. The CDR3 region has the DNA TGTGCCTTGTGGGAGGTGCAAGAAGAAGGGTATTATAAGAAACTCTTT.

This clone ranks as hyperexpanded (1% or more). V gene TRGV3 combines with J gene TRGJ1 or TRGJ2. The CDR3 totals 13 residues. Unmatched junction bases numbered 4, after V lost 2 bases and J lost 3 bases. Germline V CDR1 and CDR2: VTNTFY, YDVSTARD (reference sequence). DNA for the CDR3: TGTGCCACCTGGGACATCATTTATTATAAGAAACTCTTT. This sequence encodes CATWDIIYYKKLF.

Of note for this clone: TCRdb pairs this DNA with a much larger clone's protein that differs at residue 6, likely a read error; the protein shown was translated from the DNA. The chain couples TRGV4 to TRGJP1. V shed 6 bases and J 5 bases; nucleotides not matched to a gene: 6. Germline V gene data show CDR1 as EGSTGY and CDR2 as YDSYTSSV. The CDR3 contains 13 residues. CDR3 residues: CATWIVTGWFKIF. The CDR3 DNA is TGTGCCACCTGGATTGTTACTGGTTGGTTCAAGATATTT.

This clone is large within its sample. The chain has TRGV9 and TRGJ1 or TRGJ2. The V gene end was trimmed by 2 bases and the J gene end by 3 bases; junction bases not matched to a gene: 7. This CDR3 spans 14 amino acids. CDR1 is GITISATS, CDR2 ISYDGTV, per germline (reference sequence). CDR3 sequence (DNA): TGTGCCTTGTGGGAGGCTTTCTTTTATTATAAGAAACTCTTT. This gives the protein CALWEAFFYYKKLF.

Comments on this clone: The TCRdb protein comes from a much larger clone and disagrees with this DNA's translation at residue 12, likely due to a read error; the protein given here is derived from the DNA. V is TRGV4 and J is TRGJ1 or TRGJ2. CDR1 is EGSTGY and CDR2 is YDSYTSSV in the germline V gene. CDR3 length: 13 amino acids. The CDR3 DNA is TGTGCCACCTGGGATGTGATGTATTATAAGAAAATCTTT. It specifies CATWDVMYYKKIF.

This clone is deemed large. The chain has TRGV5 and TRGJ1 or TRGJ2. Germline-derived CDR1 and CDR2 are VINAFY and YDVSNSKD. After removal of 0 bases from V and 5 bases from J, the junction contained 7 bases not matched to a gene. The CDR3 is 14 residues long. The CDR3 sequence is CATWDRHWDYKKLF. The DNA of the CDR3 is TGTGCCACCTGGGACAGGCATTGGGATTATAAGAAACTCTTT.

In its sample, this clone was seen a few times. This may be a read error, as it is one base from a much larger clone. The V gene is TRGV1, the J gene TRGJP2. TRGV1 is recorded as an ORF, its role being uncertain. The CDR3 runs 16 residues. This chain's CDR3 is CATWDKPLGSDWIMTF. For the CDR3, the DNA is TGTGCCACCTGGGACAAGCCCCTAGGGAGTGATTGGATCATGACGTTT.

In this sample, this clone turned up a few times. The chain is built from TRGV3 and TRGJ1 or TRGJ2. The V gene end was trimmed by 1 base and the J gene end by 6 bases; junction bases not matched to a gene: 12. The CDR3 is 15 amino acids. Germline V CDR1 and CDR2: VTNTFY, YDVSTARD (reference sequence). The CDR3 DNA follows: TGTGCCACCTGGGACAGTTACCTAGGCCGTTATAAGAAACTCTTT. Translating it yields CATWDSYLGRYKKLF.

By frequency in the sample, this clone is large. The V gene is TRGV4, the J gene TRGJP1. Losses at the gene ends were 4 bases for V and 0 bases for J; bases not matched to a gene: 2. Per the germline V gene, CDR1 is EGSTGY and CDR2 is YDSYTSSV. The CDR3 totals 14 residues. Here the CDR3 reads CATWDYTTGWFKIF. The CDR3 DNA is TGTGCCACCTGGGACTATACCACTGGTTGGTTCAAGATATTT.

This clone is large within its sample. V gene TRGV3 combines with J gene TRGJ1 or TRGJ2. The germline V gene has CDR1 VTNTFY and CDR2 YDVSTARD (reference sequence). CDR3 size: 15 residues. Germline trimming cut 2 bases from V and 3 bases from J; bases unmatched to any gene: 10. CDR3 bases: TGTGCCACCTGGGACATCGCATTTTTTTATTATAAGAAACTCTTT. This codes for CATWDIAFFYYKKLF.

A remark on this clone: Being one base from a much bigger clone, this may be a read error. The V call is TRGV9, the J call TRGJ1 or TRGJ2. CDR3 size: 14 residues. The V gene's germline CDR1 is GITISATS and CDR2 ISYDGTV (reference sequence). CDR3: CALWESSNYYKNLF. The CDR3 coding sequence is TGTGCCTTGTGGGAGTCATCGAATTATTATAAGAACCTCTTT.

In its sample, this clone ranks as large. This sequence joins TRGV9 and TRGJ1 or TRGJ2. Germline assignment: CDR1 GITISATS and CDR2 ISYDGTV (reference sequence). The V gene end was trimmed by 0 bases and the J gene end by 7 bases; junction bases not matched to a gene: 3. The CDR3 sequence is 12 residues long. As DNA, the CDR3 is TGTGCCTTGTGGGAGGTGGAATATAAGAAACTCTTT. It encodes CALWEVEYKKLF.

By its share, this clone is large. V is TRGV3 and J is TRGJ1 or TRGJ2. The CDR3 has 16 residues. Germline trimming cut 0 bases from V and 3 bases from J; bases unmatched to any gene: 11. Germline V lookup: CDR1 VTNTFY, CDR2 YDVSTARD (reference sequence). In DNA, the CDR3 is TGTGCCACCTGGGACAGGCCCGGCCCTCTTTATTATAAGAAACTCTTT. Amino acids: CATWDRPGPLYYKKLF.

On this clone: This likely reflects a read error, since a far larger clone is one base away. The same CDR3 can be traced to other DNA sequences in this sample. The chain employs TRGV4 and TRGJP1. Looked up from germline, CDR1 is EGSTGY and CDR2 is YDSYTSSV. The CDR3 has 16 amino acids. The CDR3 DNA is TGTGCCACCTGGGATGGGCCCGGGACCACTGGTTGGTTTAAGATATTT. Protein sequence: CATWDGPGTTGWFKIF.